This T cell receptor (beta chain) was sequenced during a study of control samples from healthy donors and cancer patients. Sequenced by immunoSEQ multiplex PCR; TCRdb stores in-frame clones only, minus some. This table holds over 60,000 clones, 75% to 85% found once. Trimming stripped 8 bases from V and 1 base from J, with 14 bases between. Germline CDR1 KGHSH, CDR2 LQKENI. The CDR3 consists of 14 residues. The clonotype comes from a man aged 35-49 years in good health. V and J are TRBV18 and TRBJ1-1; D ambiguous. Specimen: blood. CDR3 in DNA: TGTGCCAGCCTCCTTTATGGGAAGAACACTGAAGCTTTCTTT. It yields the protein CASLLYGKNTEAFF.